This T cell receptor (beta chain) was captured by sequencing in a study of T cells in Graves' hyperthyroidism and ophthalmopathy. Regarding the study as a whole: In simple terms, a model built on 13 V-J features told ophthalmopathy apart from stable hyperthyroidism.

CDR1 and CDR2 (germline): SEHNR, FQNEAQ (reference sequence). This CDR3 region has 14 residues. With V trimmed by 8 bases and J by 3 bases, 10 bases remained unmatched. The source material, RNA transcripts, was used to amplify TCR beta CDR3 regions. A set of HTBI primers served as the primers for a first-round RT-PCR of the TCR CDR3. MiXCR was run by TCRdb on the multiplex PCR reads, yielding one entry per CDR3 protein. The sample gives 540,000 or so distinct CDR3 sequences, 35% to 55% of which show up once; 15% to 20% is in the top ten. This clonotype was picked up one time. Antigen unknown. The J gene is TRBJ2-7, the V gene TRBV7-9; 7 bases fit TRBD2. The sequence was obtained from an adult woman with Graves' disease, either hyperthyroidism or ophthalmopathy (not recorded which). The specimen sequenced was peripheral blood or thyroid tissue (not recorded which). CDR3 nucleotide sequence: TGTGCCAGCTCACCAACGGGGACTATCTACGAGCAGTACTTC. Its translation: CASSPTGTIYEQYF.